The source of this TCR beta chain is a study of T-cell reconstitution after alpha-beta-depleted transplantation in children. Regarding the study as a whole: There were reportedly several hundred expanded graft clones from which alpha-beta T cells came about two months after transplant. Newly produced T cells mostly accounted for T-cell counts and diversity one year post-transplant.

Many counts were recorded for this clonotype. What it recognizes is unknown. It was with unique molecular identifiers that the TCRbeta library was prepared. MiXCR, applied by TCRdb to the PCR reads, yields one record per CDR3 protein. The sample yields 7,500 to 9,500 distinct CDR3 sequences, about an eighth seen once. CDR3 length: 13 residues. Germline V lookup: CDR1 SEHNR, CDR2 FQNEAQ (reference sequence). V was pared by 5 bases and J by 6 bases, with 4 bases of the junction left unmatched. The sample here was PBMCs, mostly from graft donor cells, taken 60 days after TCRalphabeta/CD19-depleted stem cell transplant. This clonotype was obtained from a patient aged 2 to 10 who had a stem cell transplant for inherited bone marrow failure, so the T cells may come from the graft donor. V and J are TRBV7-9 and TRBJ2-7; 10 bases are shared with TRBD1. This CDR3 reads CASSRQGAGEQYF. The CDR3 DNA sequence: TGTGCCAGCAGCCGACAGGGGGCGGGCGAGCAGTACTTC. Filled out from reference TRBV7-9 and TRBJ2-7, the complete variable domain reads DTGVSQNPRHKITKRGQNVTFRCDPISEHNRLYWYRQTLGQGPEFLTYFQNEAQLEKSRLLSDRFSAERPKGSFSTLEIQRTEQGDSAMYLCASSRQGAGEQYFGPGTRLTVT.